The clone carrying this T cell receptor beta chain is medium-sized. The CDR3 covers 14 residues. Germline V gives CDR1 SGHTA, CDR2 FQGNSA. V lost 5 bases and J lost 5; bases outside the gene matches: 6. Assay: immunoSEQ multiplex PCR; the TCRdb copy retains only in-frame clones and omits some. The data show roughly 14,000 clones, approximately 30% seen once. This sample stems from a study of graft-versus-host responses after intestinal transplantation. This chain joins TRBV7-2 and TRBJ1-3; 7 nucleotides agree with TRBD1. The sequenced sample was alloreactive CD4+ T cells from a mixed lymphocyte reaction culture, obtained before intestinal transplant. Subset of the sample: CFSE-low proliferating T cells sorted from roughly six-day pre-transplant mixed lymphocyte reaction (GvH or HvG direction). The sequence was collected from a human patient who received an intestinal transplant. In DNA form, the CDR3 reads TGTGCCAGCAGCCAGGGGGACAGCAGAAACACCATATATTTT. It encodes CASSQGDSRNTIYF.